These T cell receptor beta chains were read from a single sample in a study of T-cell memory formation after mild COVID-19. TCRdb itself ran the 5' RACE reads through MiXCR, one entry per CDR3 protein. Of some 350,000 distinct CDR3 sequences listed, roughly 13% were seen once; the top ten hold about a fifth. Sequenced: PBMCs or a T cell subset sorted from them (not recorded which). The receptors were gathered from a man younger than 35 who had mild COVID-19 (a few samples of this study predate the infection). Cell type and time point are not known. Both conserved end residues are part of each CDR3. The D gene is left open where the match is weak. For some rows the clone size is stated as once, few or many, or as a class when expanded; others skip it.

TRBJ1-1	-	17	-	TRBV4-3	TGCGCCAGCAGCCAAGATCGGGAAGTGACAGGGAACACTGAAGCTTTCTTT	CASSQDREVTGNTEAFF
TRBJ1-1	-	14	many	TRBV12-3/TRBV12-4	TGTGCCAGCAGTTTGGAGGTGATGAACACTGAAGCTTTCTTT	CASSLEVMNTEAFF
TRBJ1-6	-	12	-	TRBV12-3/TRBV12-4	TGTGCCAGCACCCCTGCCAGGGGACAACCCCACTTT	CASTPARGQPHF
TRBJ1-1	-	14	-	TRBV7-9	TGTGCCAGCAGCTCCGGACCGAGGAACACTGAAGCTTTCTTT	CASSSGPRNTEAFF
TRBJ1-2	-	14	few	TRBV2	TGTGCCAGCGATCCTAACAGGGATTACTATGGCTACACCTTC	CASDPNRDYYGYTF
TRBJ2-5	TRBD2	14	few	TRBV11-2	TGTGCCAGCAGCTCTGTGCGGGGGCAAGAGACCCAGTACTTC	CASSSVRGQETQYF
TRBJ2-1	TRBD2	17	many	TRBV7-6	TGTGCCAGCAGCTTAGGGTCCTCTAGCGGGTGGTACAATGAGCAGTTCTTC	CASSLGSSSGWYNEQFF
TRBJ2-1	TRBD1	16	-	TRBV9	TGTGCCAGCAGCCTTATGCCCCAGGGGGCGTACAATGAGCAGTTCTTC	CASSLMPQGAYNEQFF
TRBJ1-6	TRBD1	15	many	TRBV7-2	TGTGCCAGCAGGACTATCCGGGACAGGGGTACACCCCTCCACTTT	CASRTIRDRGTPLHF
TRBJ2-5	-	11	many	TRBV7-2	TGTGCCAGCAGCTTACTACAGTTTCAGTACTTC	CASSLLQFQYF
TRBJ1-4	-	18	-	TRBV5-5	TGTGCCAGCAGCCGAGTCGGGGGCGCAGGGCAGACTAATGAAAAACTGTTTTTT	CASSRVGGAGQTNEKLFF
TRBJ1-1	-	14	few	TRBV7-9	TGTGCCAGCAGCTTCCAGGGGCGAACGACTGAAGCTTTCTTT	CASSFQGRTTEAFF
TRBJ2-3	-	13	-	TRBV5-1	TGCGCCAGCAGCGGAACCTACGAGGGTACGCAGTATTTT	CASSGTYEGTQYF
TRBJ1-1	-	15	few	TRBV5-1	TGCGCCAGCAGCTTTGGACAGCCCATGAACACTGAAGCTTTCTTT	CASSFGQPMNTEAFF
TRBJ2-3	TRBD2	15	many	TRBV6-1	TGTGCCAGCAGTATAGCGGGGGCCTTCACAGATACGCAGTATTTT	CASSIAGAFTDTQYF
TRBJ1-6	-	14	few	TRBV18	TGTGCCAGCTCCAACAGGGCGGATAATTCACCCCTCCACTTT	CASSNRADNSPLHF
TRBJ1-2	-	17	few	TRBV4-2	TGTGCCAGCAGCCAAGGCCCAGGGACTAGTTATAACTATGGCTACACCTTC	CASSQGPGTSYNYGYTF
TRBJ2-7	TRBD2	17	-	TRBV12-5	TGTGCTAGTGGCAACCCGGGAACTAGCGGCTACTCCTACGAGCAGTACTTC	CASGNPGTSGYSYEQYF
TRBJ1-5	-	13	-	TRBV18	TGTGCCAGCTCGTCAGAGGGGGATCAGCCCCAGCATTTT	CASSSEGDQPQHF
TRBJ2-1	-	14	few	TRBV4-1	TGCGCCAGCAGCCAAGATAGGCTAGTAGAGGAGCAGTTCTTC	CASSQDRLVEEQFF